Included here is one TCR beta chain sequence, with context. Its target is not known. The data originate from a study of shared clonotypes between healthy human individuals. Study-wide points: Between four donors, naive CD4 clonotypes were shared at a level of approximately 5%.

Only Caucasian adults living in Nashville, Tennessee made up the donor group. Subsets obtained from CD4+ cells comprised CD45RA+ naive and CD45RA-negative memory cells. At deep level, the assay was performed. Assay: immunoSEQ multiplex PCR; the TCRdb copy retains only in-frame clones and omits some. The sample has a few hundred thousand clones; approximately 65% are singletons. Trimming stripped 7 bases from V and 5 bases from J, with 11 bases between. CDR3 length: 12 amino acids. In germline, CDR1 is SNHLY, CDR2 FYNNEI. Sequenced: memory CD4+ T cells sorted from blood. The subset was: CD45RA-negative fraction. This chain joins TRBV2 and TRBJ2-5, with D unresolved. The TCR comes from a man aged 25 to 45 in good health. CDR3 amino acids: CASKKGPETQYF. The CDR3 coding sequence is TGTGCCAGCAAGAAAGGGCCCGAGACCCAGTACTTC.